This TCR beta chain was captured in a study of early T cells in non-severe SARS-CoV-2 infection. As for the study in general: Bulk RNA taken from unsorted whole blood was sequenced, leaving chains unpaired.

As part of library construction, unique molecular identifiers were attached to individual cDNA molecules. MiXCR was run by TCRdb on the 5' RACE reads, yielding one entry per CDR3 protein. The profile covers around 37,000 distinct CDR3 sequences, with 9.9% appearing a single time and 12% taken by the ten largest. General study points: A preference for anti-spike CD8 responses marked VDJdb matching, which missed private and CD4 specificities.

V shed 5 bases and J 1 base; nucleotides not matched to a gene: 7. CDR1 and CDR2 (germline): DFQATT, SNEGSKA (reference sequence). This CDR3 spans 14 amino acids. This clonotype is judged medium-sized. The antigen is undetermined. This sequence joins TRBV20-1 and TRBJ1-2; 7 bases are a match to TRBD1. The receptor's source is an adult who was a healthcare worker with PCR-confirmed SARS-CoV-2 infection or an uninfected control (not recorded which). Material for sequencing was whole blood. CDR3 sequence reads: CSAHDRVNNYGYTF. CDR3 sequence (DNA): TGCAGTGCTCACGACAGGGTGAATAACTATGGCTACACCTTC.